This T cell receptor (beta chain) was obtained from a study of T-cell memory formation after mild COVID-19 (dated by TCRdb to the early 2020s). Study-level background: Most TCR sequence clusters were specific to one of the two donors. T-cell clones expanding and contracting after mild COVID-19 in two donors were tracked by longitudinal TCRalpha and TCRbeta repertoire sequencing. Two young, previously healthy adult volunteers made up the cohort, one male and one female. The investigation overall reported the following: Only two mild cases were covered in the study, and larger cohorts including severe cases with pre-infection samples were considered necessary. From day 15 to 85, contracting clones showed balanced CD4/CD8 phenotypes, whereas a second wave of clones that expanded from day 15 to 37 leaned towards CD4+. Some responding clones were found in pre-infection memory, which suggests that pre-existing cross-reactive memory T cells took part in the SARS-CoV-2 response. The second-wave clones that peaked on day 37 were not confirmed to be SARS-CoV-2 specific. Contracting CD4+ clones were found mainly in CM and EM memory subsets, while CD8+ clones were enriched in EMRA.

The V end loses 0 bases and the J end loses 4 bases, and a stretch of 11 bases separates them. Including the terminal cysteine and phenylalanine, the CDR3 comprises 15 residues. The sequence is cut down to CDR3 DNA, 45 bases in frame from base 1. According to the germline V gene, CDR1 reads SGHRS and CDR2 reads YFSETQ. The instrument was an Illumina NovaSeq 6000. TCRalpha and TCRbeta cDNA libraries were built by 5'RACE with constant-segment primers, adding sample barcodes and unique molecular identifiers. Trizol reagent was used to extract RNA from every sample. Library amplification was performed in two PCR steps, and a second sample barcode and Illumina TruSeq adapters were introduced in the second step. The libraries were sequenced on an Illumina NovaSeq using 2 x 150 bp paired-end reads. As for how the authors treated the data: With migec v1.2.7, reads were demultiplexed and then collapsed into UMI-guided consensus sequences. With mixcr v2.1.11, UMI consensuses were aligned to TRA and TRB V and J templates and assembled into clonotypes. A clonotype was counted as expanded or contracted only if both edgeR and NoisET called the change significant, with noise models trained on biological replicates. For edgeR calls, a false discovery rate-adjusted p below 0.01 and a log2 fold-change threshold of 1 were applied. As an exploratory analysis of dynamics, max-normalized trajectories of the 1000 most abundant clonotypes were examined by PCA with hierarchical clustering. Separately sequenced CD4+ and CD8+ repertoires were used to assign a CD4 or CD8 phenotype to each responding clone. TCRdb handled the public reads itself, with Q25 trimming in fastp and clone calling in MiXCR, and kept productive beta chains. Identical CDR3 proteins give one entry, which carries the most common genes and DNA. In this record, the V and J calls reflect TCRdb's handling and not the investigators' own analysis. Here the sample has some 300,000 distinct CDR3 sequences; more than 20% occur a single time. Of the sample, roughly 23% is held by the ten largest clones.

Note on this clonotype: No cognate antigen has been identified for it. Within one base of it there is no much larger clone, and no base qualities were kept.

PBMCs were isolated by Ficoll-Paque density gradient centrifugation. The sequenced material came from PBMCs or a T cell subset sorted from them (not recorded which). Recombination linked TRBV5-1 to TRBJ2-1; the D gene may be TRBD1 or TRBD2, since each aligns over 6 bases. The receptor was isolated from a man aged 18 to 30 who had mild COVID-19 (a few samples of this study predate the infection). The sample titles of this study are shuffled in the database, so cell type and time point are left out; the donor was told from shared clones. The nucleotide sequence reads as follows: TGCGCCAGCAGCTTGGATGGGGGGCCGTACAATGAGCAGTTCTTC. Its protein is CASSLDGGPYNEQFF.